This TCR beta chain appears in the sequencing data of a study of blood T cell repertoires in COVID-19. Study context: Sites in the United States, Italy and Spain provided acute and convalescent COVID-19 samples. PBMCs, B-cell-depleted T cells, or T cells were the source of the cDNA or gDNA that made up the material.

Clinical history as reported by participants underpinned cohort assignment. This CDR3 is 15 amino acids long. The V end was cut by 4 bases, the J end by 5 bases, with 18 bases between. Germline V gene sequence: CDR1 SQVTM, CDR2 ANQGSEA. Generated by immunoSEQ multiplex PCR, the TCRdb table keeps only in-frame clones and is missing some. Here the sample spans 200,000 to 250,000 clones, roughly 90% being singletons. The chain recombines TRBV29-1 with TRBJ2-1, with a weak D call TRBD2 (6 bases). Sequenced material: PBMCs or T cells enriched from blood (not recorded which). The origin of this receptor is a young woman with acute COVID-19. The CDR3 DNA is TGCAGCGTTGCCAACCGAATAGCGGTGAACAATGAGCAGTTCTTC. Translation: CSVANRIAVNNEQFF.